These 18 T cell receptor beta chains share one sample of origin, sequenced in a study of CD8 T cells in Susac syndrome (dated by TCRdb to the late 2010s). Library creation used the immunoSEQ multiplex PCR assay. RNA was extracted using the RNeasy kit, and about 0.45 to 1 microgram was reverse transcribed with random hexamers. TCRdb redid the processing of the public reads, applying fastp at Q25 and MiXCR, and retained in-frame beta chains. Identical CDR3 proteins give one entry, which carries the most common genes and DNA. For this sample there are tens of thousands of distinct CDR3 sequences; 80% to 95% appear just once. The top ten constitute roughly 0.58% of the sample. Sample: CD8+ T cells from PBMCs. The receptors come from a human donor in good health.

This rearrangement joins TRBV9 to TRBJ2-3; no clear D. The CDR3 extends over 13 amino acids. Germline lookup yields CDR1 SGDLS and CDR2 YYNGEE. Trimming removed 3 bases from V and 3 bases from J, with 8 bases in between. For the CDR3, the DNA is TGTGCCAGCAGCGCCCCAGGAACAGATACGCAGTATTTT. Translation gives CASSAPGTDTQYF.

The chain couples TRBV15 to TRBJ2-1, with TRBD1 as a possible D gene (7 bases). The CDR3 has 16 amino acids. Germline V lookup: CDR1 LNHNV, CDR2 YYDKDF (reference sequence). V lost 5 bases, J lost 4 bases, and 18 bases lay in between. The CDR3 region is CATSQRGPGGYNEQFF. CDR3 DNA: TGTGCCACCAGCCAGAGGGGGCCCGGGGGTTACAATGAGCAGTTCTTC.

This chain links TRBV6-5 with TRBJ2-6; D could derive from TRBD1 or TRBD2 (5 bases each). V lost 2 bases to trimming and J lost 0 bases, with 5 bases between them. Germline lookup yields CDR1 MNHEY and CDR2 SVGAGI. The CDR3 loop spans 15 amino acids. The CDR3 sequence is CASSYGGSGANVLTF. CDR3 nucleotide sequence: TGTGCCAGCAGTTACGGGGGCTCTGGGGCCAACGTCCTGACTTTC.

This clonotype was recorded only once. The CDR3 nucleotides are TGTGCCAGTAGTTACGCGTCTGGGGCCAACGTCCTGACTTTC. It is translated as CASSYASGANVLTF. The genes are TRBV19 and TRBJ2-6, with no clear D. Germline V lookup: CDR1 LNHDA, CDR2 SQIVND (reference sequence). The germline V and J ends were trimmed by 5 bases and 1 base, with 6 bases remaining between them. The CDR3 runs to 14 residues. Full variable domain (outside the CDR3, taken from reference TRBV19 and TRBJ2-6): DGGITQSPKYLFRKEGQNVTLSCEQNLNHDAMYWYRQDPGQGLRLIYYSQIVNDFQKGDIAEGYSVSREKKESFPLTVTSAQKNPTAFYLCASSYASGANVLTFGAGSRLTVL.

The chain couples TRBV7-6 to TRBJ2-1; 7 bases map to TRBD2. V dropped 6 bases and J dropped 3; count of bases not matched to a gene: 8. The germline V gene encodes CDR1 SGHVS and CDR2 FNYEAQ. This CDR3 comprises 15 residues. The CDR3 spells CASSRGLTYYNEQFF. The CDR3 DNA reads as TGTGCCAGCAGTAGGGGACTAACTTACTACAATGAGCAGTTCTTC.

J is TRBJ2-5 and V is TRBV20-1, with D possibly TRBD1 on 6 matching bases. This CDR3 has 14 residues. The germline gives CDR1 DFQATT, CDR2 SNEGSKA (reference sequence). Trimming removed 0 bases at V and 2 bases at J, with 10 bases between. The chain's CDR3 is CSARDGGQQETQYF. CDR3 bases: TGCAGTGCTAGAGATGGGGGACAACAAGAGACCCAGTACTTC.

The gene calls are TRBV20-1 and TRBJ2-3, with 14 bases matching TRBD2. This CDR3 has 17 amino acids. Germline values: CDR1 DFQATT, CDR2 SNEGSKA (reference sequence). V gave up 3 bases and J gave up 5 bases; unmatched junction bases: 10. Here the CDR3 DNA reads TGCAGTGCTAGGGTGGGACTAGCGGGAGCCGTAAGAGATACGCAGTATTTT. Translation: CSARVGLAGAVRDTQYF.

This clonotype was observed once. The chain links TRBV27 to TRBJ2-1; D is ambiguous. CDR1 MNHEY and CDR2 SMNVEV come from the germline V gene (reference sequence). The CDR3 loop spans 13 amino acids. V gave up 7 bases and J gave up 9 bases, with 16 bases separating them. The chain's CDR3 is CASKETPLGEQFF. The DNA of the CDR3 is TGTGCCAGCAAGGAGACGCCCCTGGGTGAGCAGTTCTTC.

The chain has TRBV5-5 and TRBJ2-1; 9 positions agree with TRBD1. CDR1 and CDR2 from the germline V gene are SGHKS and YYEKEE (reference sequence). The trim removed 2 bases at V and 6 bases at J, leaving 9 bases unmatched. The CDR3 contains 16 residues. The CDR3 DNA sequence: TGTGCCAGCAGCTTTGACCTCCGGGACAGGGTCAATGAGCAGTTCTTC. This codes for CASSFDLRDRVNEQFF. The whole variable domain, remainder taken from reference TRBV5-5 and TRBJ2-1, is DAGVTQSPTHLIKTRGQQVTLRCSPISGHKSVSWYQQVLGQGPQFIFQYYEKEERGRGNFPDRFSARQFPNYSSELNVNALLLGDSALYLCASSFDLRDRVNEQFFGPGTRLTVL.

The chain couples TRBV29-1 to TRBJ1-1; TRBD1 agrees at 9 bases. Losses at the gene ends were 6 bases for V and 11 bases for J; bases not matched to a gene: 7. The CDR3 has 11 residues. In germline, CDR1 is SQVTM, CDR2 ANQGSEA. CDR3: CSVPDRGYAFF. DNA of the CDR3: TGCAGCGTCCCGGACAGGGGATACGCTTTCTTT.

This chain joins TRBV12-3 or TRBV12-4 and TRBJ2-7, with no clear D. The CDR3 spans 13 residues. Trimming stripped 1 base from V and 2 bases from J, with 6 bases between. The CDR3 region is CASSLGVTYEQYF. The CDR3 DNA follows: TGTGCCAGCAGTTTAGGGGTTACCTACGAGCAGTACTTC.

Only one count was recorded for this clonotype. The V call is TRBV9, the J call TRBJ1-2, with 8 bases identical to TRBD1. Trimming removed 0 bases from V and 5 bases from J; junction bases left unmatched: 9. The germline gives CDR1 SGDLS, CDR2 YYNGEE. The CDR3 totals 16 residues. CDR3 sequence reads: CASSVEGIGTGYGYTF. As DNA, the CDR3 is TGTGCCAGCAGCGTAGAGGGGATTGGGACAGGATATGGCTACACCTTC.

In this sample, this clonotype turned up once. The CDR3 region has the DNA TGTGCCAGCAGTGAGGTGACTAGCTACGAGCAGTACTTC. Protein product: CASSEVTSYEQYF. The chain links TRBV2 to TRBJ2-7, with D perhaps matching TRBD2 (6 bases). V dropped 3 bases and J dropped 3 bases, with 9 bases sitting between them. This CDR3 spans 13 amino acids. Germline loops: CDR1 SNHLY, CDR2 FYNNEI. The full variable domain, rest sourced from reference TRBV2 and TRBJ2-7, is EPEVTQTPSHQVTQMGQEVILRCVPISNHLYFYWYRQILGQKVEFLVSFYNNEISEKSEIFDDQFSVERPDGSNFTLKIRSTKLEDSAMYFCASSEVTSYEQYFGPGTRLTVT.

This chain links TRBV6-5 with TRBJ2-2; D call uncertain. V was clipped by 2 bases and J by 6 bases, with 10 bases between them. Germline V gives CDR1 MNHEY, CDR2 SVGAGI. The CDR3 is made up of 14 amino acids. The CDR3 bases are TGTGCCAGCAGTTACGTGGGCATGCCCGGGGAGCTGTTTTTT. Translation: CASSYVGMPGELFF.

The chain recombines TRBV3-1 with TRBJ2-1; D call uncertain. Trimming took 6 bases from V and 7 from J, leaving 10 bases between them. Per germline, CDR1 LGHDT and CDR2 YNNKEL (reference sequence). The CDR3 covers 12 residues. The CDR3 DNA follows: TGTGCCAGCAGAACAGACTTGAATGAGCAGTTCTTC. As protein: CASRTDLNEQFF.

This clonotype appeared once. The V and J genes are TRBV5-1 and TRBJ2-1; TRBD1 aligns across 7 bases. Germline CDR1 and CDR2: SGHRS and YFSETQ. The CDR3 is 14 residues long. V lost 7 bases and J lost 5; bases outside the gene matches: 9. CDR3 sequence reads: CASGKAGTDNEQFF. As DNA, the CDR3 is TGCGCCAGCGGAAAAGCCGGGACAGACAATGAGCAGTTCTTC.

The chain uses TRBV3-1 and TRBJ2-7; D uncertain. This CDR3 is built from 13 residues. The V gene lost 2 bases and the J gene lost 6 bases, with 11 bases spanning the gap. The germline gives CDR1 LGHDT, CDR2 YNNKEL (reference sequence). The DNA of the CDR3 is TGTGCCAGCAGCCAAAGCCTGGCAAGCGAGCAGTACTTC. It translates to CASSQSLASEQYF.

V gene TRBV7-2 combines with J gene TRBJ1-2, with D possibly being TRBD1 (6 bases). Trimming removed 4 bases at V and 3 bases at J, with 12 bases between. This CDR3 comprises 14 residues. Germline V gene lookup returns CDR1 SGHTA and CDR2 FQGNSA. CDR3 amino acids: CASSSGGGYYGYTF. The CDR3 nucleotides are TGTGCCAGCAGCTCAGGAGGGGGGTACTATGGCTACACCTTC.